One sample yielded the 30 T cell receptor beta chains listed below, sequenced in a study of control samples from healthy donors and cancer patients (dated by TCRdb to about 2020). The library was produced with the immunoSEQ multiplex PCR assay. TCRdb provides this immuneACCESS table in a form limited to in-frame rearrangements. Some clones are lacking; in checked studies, under half of them reflect an unresolved V gene, and why the rest are absent is not known. A total of about 160,000 clones appear in this sample, 85% to 90% of them only once. In total, the top ten clones hold around 12% of the sample. Sequencing used blood. These receptors came from a man aged 30 to 45 in good health.

V gene TRBV9 combines with J gene TRBJ2-2; D is perhaps TRBD2 (6 bases). V lost 6 bases to trimming and J lost 6 bases, with 18 bases between them. Germline CDR1 is SGDLS and CDR2 is YYNGEE. The CDR3 is made up of 15 amino acids. Here the CDR3 reads CASTPGRGGAGELFF. CDR3 coding DNA: TGTGCCAGCACCCCTGGGCGTGGAGGGGCCGGGGAGCTGTTTTTT.

The V call is TRBV18, the J call TRBJ2-7, with D possibly matching TRBD2 (5 bases). V dropped 2 bases and J dropped 3 bases, with 11 bases sitting between them. The CDR3 consists of 14 residues. Germline CDR1 reads KGHSH; CDR2 reads LQKENI. DNA of the CDR3: TGTGCCAGCTCACCAGGTACGGGGTTCTACGAGCAGTACTTC. It translates to CASSPGTGFYEQYF. The entire variable domain, with the rest obtained from reference TRBV18 and TRBJ2-7, is as follows: NAGVMQNPRHLVRRRGQEARLRCSPMKGHSHVYWYRQLPEEGLKFMVYLQKENIIDESGMPKERFSAEFPKEGPSILRIQQVVRGDSAAYFCASSPGTGFYEQYFGPGTRLTVT.

This sequence joins TRBV5-1 and TRBJ2-1; D unresolved. Germline V lookup: CDR1 SGHRS, CDR2 YFSETQ. Trimming took off 0 bases at V and 6 bases at J, with 7 bases between the two ends. The CDR3 is 13 residues long. The CDR3 reads CASSLAISNEQFF. The CDR3 bases are TGCGCCAGCAGCTTGGCCATCAGCAATGAGCAGTTCTTC.

This clone is a singleton in its sample. This rearrangement joins TRBV18 to TRBJ1-1, with a weak D call TRBD1 (6 bases). CDR1 KGHSH and CDR2 LQKENI come from the germline V gene. CDR3 length: 16 amino acids. Trimming left V 3 bases short and J 2 bases short, with 16 bases between. CDR3 sequence (DNA): TGTGCCAGCTCACCCGTTACCCAGGGGTATAACACTGAAGCTTTCTTT. It encodes CASSPVTQGYNTEAFF.

This clone was counted between two and nine times. The rearrangement uses TRBV11-3 and TRBJ1-1, with a possible D match to TRBD1 (5 bases). Germline CDR1 SGHNT, CDR2 YENEEA. Trimming left V 5 bases short and J 2 bases short, with 9 bases between. This CDR3 comprises 13 residues. DNA of the CDR3: TGTGCCAGCAGCCATGGACATAACACTGAAGCTTTCTTT. It is translated as CASSHGHNTEAFF.

V is TRBV28 and J is TRBJ1-2, with TRBD1 matching 9 bases. V was clipped by 6 bases and J by 6 bases; unmatched bases: 8. Germline CDR1 is MDHEN and CDR2 is SYDVKM. This CDR3 is 14 amino acids long. The CDR3 DNA sequence: TGTGCCAGCAGCCAGGGACAGGGATGGAATGGCTACACCTTC. It translates to CASSQGQGWNGYTF.

The chain couples TRBV5-1 to TRBJ1-2; D unresolved. Trimming stripped 0 bases from V and 0 bases from J, with 18 bases between. The CDR3 is 18 amino acids. Germline V lookup: CDR1 SGHRS, CDR2 YFSETQ. The CDR3 sequence: CASSLVSWESLANYGYTF. For the CDR3, the DNA is TGCGCCAGCAGCTTGGTGTCATGGGAATCTTTAGCTAACTATGGCTACACCTTC.

This clone was observed once. The V and J genes are TRBV18 and TRBJ1-2; D gene ambiguous. The CDR3 length is 13 residues. The ends were cut back, 3 bases at V and 5 bases at J, with 10 bases in the middle. The germline V gene has CDR1 KGHSH and CDR2 LQKENI. Here the CDR3 DNA reads TGTGCCAGCTCACCCAGTGGGGAGTATGGCTACACCTTC. It codes for CASSPSGEYGYTF.

The CDR3 nucleotides read TGCGCCAGCAGCCCGTTGGGCCAGACAAACTACGAGCAGTACTTC. Its protein product is CASSPLGQTNYEQYF. V gene TRBV4-1 combines with J gene TRBJ2-7; no firm D call. Germline V gives CDR1 MGHRA, CDR2 YSYEKL. Trimming left V 4 bases short and J 3 bases short, with 16 bases between. CDR3 length: 15 amino acids.

The chain uses TRBV29-1 and TRBJ2-3; 14 nucleotides agree with TRBD2. Looked up from germline, CDR1 is SQVTM and CDR2 is ANQGSEA. The ends lost 7 bases at V and 9 bases at J; junction bases unmatched: 6. The CDR3 totals 13 residues. The CDR3 region is CSAKGTSGGTQYF. The CDR3, as DNA: TGCAGCGCCAAAGGGACTAGCGGGGGAACGCAGTATTTT.

This clone was seen only once. The chain employs TRBV6-2 or TRBV6-3 and TRBJ1-3, with D maybe TRBD1 (5 bases). This CDR3 contains 14 residues. The germline V gene encodes CDR1 MNHEY and CDR2 SVGEGT. V shed 5 bases and J shed 6 bases, with 14 bases lying between them. The DNA for the CDR3 is TGTGCCAGCAGTCTCGACAGAGACCCAAACACCATATATTTT. Protein: CASSLDRDPNTIYF.

The gene calls are TRBV11-1 and TRBJ2-1; D is perhaps TRBD2 (6 bases). The germline CDR1 and CDR2 sequences are SGHAT and FQDESV (reference sequence). V was clipped by 0 bases and J by 3 bases, with 6 bases between them. The CDR3 length is 14 residues. CDR3 DNA: TGTGCCAGCAGCTTAGCGGGAGGCTACAATGAGCAGTTCTTC. This sequence encodes CASSLAGGYNEQFF.

The chain is built from TRBV7-8 and TRBJ1-5, with TRBD1 as a possible D gene (5 bases). The CDR3 extends over 15 amino acids. V lost 4 bases and J 7 bases, leaving 17 bases between the germline ends. Per germline, CDR1 SGHVS and CDR2 FQNEAQ. CDR3 sequence (DNA): TGTGCCAGCAGCTCAGGGCGCGTAACTTGGCAGCCCCAGCATTTT. It translates to CASSSGRVTWQPQHF.

The genes are TRBV19 and TRBJ1-1, with a tentative D call TRBD1 (5 bases). Germline CDR1 and CDR2: LNHDA and SQIVND (reference sequence). The CDR3 consists of 14 residues. V lost 6 bases and J 1 base, leaving 12 bases between the germline ends. CDR3 in DNA: TGTGCCAGTAGCGCCCCCGGACAGAACACTGAAGCTTTCTTT. Protein product: CASSAPGQNTEAFF.

The chain combines TRBV19 with TRBJ2-2; the match to TRBD1 covers 10 bases. Trimming took 10 bases from V and 6 from J; bases not matched to a gene: 11. The germline CDR1 and CDR2 sequences are LNHDA and SQIVND (reference sequence). This CDR3 spans 15 amino acids. The CDR3 nucleotides are TGTGCCACTAAGGGGACAGGGGTTATAGCCGGGGAGCTGTTTTTT. Amino acids: CATKGTGVIAGELFF.

The V call is TRBV19, the J call TRBJ1-5, with D perhaps TRBD1 (6 bases). CDR3 length: 17 amino acids. V dropped 6 bases and J dropped 0 bases, with 18 bases sitting between them. CDR1 is LNHDA and CDR2 is SQIVND in the germline V gene (reference sequence). Here the CDR3 reads CASSSPRGAHSNQPQHF. DNA for the CDR3: TGTGCCAGTAGCAGCCCGAGGGGGGCTCATAGCAATCAGCCCCAGCATTTT.

J is TRBJ1-6 and V is TRBV2; D perhaps matches TRBD1 (6 bases). Germline CDR1 reads SNHLY; CDR2 reads FYNNEI. V was shortened by 2 bases and J by 5 bases, with 10 bases between the two germline ends. This CDR3 has 15 amino acids. The CDR3: CASSERGGNNSPLHF. Here the CDR3 DNA reads TGTGCCAGCAGTGAACGAGGGGGGAATAATTCACCCCTCCACTTT.

V gene TRBV7-2 combines with J gene TRBJ1-1, with a possible D match to TRBD1 (5 bases). V was clipped by 8 bases and J by 0 bases, with 7 bases between them. The CDR3 sequence is 12 residues long. CDR1 and CDR2 from the germline V gene are SGHTA and FQGNSA. CDR3 in DNA: TGTGCCAGCGGGGACCTGAACACTGAAGCTTTCTTT. It encodes CASGDLNTEAFF.

The rearrangement joins TRBV7-6 to TRBJ2-2; D is undetermined. Germline CDR1 and CDR2: SGHVS and FNYEAQ. The germline V and J ends were trimmed by 4 bases and 0 bases, with 9 bases remaining between them. This CDR3 spans 15 amino acids. The CDR3 nucleotides are TGTGCCAGCAGCTCAAAGACCGCGAACACCGGGGAGCTGTTTTTT. It translates to CASSSKTANTGELFF.

The chain recombines TRBV24-1 with TRBJ1-2; D remains unclear. The V end lost 3 bases, the J end lost 4 bases, and 8 bases lay between the germline ends. The CDR3 extends over 13 amino acids. Germline values: CDR1 KGHDR, CDR2 SFDVKD. The CDR3 region is CATSDVVSYGYTF. The CDR3 DNA reads as TGTGCCACCAGTGATGTAGTCAGCTATGGCTACACCTTC.

The chain employs TRBV7-9 and TRBJ1-5; no clear D gene. Trimming left V 1 base short and J 5 bases short, with 6 bases between. Germline values: CDR1 SEHNR, CDR2 FQNEAQ (reference sequence). The CDR3 length is 13 residues. The CDR3 sequence: CASSLEGYQPQHF. The CDR3, as DNA: TGTGCCAGCAGCTTAGAAGGATATCAGCCCCAGCATTTT.

On this clone: Other DNA variants within this sample encode the same CDR3. The chain joins TRBV3-1 (or the pseudogene TRBV3-2) to TRBJ1-2; no definite D call. Germline-derived CDR1 and CDR2 are LGHDT and YNNKEL (reference sequence). Trimming shortened V by 0 bases and J by 8 bases, and 7 bases separated the two germline ends. The CDR3 is made up of 12 amino acids. The CDR3 region has the DNA TGTGCCAGCAGCCAAGAGGGGTACGGCTACACCTTC. Protein: CASSQEGYGYTF.

The V call is TRBV6-2 or TRBV6-3, the J call TRBJ1-1; D perhaps matches TRBD1 (5 bases). Germline CDR1 MNHEY, CDR2 SVGEGT. The V end was cut by 2 bases, the J end by 0 bases, with 10 bases between. The CDR3 runs to 15 residues. The CDR3, as DNA: TGTGCCAGCAGTTACGGGGGTGGAATGAACACTGAAGCTTTCTTT. Its translation is CASSYGGGMNTEAFF.

The rearrangement joins TRBV7-7 to TRBJ2-1, with TRBD2 matching 12 bases. The CDR3 has 15 amino acids. Losses at the gene ends were 5 bases for V and 6 bases for J; bases not matched to a gene: 5. Per germline, CDR1 SSHAT and CDR2 FNYEAQ (reference sequence). The CDR3 DNA reads TGTGCCAGCAGCCTGACTAGCGGGGGAACCAATGAGCAGTTCTTC. This translates into CASSLTSGGTNEQFF.

The chain uses TRBV5-8 and TRBJ2-2; 7 nucleotides match TRBD1. Germline assignment: CDR1 SGHTS and CDR2 YDEGEE. V gave up 0 bases and J gave up 5 bases; unmatched junction bases: 10. The CDR3 consists of 17 residues. The CDR3 DNA reads TGTGCCAGCAGCTTGGGGGGACAGCGGTCGATAACCGGGGAGCTGTTTTTT. Protein sequence: CASSLGGQRSITGELFF.

The V gene is TRBV27, the J gene TRBJ1-1; D might be TRBD1 (5 bases). From germline, CDR1 is MNHEY and CDR2 SMNVEV (reference sequence). CDR3 length equals 14 residues. Trimming pared 8 bases from V and 1 base from J, leaving 14 bases between. This CDR3 is CASQQAISNTEAFF. In DNA, the CDR3 is TGTGCCAGCCAACAGGCCATATCGAACACTGAAGCTTTCTTT.

CDR3 sequence reads: CASSPILGDEQYF. The DNA for the CDR3 is TGTGCCAGCTCACCAATCCTAGGGGACGAGCAGTACTTC. The chain carries TRBV18 and TRBJ2-7; the D gene is possibly TRBD1 (5 bases). Trimming shortened V by 2 bases and J by 5 bases, and 10 bases separated the two germline ends. The CDR3 is 13 amino acids. Germline CDR1 KGHSH, CDR2 LQKENI.

This chain uses TRBV7-9 with TRBJ2-3, with 10 bases that match TRBD2. The V and J ends lost 11 bases and 4 bases, in that order; junction bases with no gene match: 9. Looked up from germline, CDR1 is SEHNR and CDR2 is FQNEAQ (reference sequence). The CDR3 loop spans 14 amino acids. CDR3 nucleotides: TGTGCCTTAGGACTAGCGGTAGAATCAGATACGCAGTATTTT. It yields the protein CALGLAVESDTQYF.

J is TRBJ2-2 and V is TRBV7-7; D is unresolved. The CDR3 runs to 12 residues. Germline values: CDR1 SSHAT, CDR2 FNYEAQ (reference sequence). The V and J ends lost 6 bases and 8 bases respectively, with 10 bases between them. The CDR3 DNA follows: TGTGCCAGCAGGCCTGATGGGGGGGAGCTGTTTTTT. Translating gives CASRPDGGELFF.

The V and J genes are TRBV5-5 and TRBJ2-3, with D unresolved. Germline assignment: CDR1 SGHKS and CDR2 YYEKEE (reference sequence). This CDR3 has 15 amino acids. Trimming cost V 0 bases and J 2 bases, with 10 bases left between them. CDR3 DNA: TGTGCCAGCAGCTTGGAGCCGCGGTTCACAGATACGCAGTATTTT. This sequence encodes CASSLEPRFTDTQYF.